In this sample, the clone carrying this TCR beta chain turned up a few times. Its antigen is not identified. CDR3 length: 12 residues. The V end lost 4 bases, the J end lost 7 bases, and 10 bases lay between the germline ends. CDR1 and CDR2 (germline): MGHRA, YSYEKL. The data were obtained in a study of CD8+ T cells in alopecia areata. Study as a whole: Treated patients were dosed with oral tofacitinib, taking 5 to 10 mg twice daily. People stayed on tofacitinib for 6 to 18 months, then stopped the drug for 6 months.

Study findings and constraints: A large proportion of expanded lesional clones were detected persisting in scalp and blood during tofacitinib.

RNA, once extracted, was reverse transcribed into cDNA for use as the sequencing template. Profiled with immunoSEQ multiplex PCR; TCRdb holds only in-frame clones, not every one. Seen here are fewer than 350,000 clones, 58% observed once, and the top ten hold over 1.5%. Noted treatment: oral pan-JAK inhibitor, 5-10 mg twice daily. The gene calls are TRBV4-1 and TRBJ1-2; no firm D call. This sequence was found in a human donor with alopecia areata. The source material was CD4+ T cells sorted from blood, sampled at week 24, from a patient treated with tofacitinib. CDR3 in amino acids: CASSRIGGGYTF. CDR3 sequence (DNA): TGCGCCAGCAGCCGTATCGGAGGTGGCTACACCTTC.